The clone carrying this TCR beta chain has only a few counts. This CDR3 is 17 amino acids long. Trimming removed 0 bases at V and 1 base at J, with 13 bases between. Germline V gene data show CDR1 as LGHNA and CDR2 as YNFKEQ. Profiled with immunoSEQ multiplex PCR; TCRdb holds only in-frame clones, not every one. In the table there are tens of thousands of clones, under 85% of which are singletons. Patients from Seattle were sampled longitudinally, starting during active infection. This specimen belongs to a study of blood T cell repertoires in COVID-19. Study-level background: There were acute and convalescent COVID-19 samples, and they came from the United States, Italy and Spain.

The material sequenced was peripheral blood. This rearrangement joins TRBV4-2 to TRBJ1-5, with a weak D call TRBD1 (5 bases). This receptor was taken from a middle-aged man with COVID-19, enrolled during active disease. Here the CDR3 DNA reads TGTGCCAGCAGCCAAGATTGGGGCCGGGGGAGCAATCAGCCCCAGCATTTT. This translates into CASSQDWGRGSNQPQHF.